This TCR beta chain stems from a study of beta chain bispecific antibodies for T cell cancers. General study findings and limits: Normal T cells contributed less of the targeted TRBV signal than the leukemia cells did.

In its sample, this clonotype was seen many times. Its antigen is not known. TCRdb re-called the 5' RACE reads through MiXCR, storing one row per CDR3 protein. The table records some 17,000 distinct CDR3 sequences, approximately 2% of them present only once. Blood mononuclear cells were expanded for about three days using either OKT3 anti-CD3 antibody or CD3/CD28 beads. This sequence was found in a human donor in good health. Some clones in this sample may be carry-over from other donors' samples. The sequenced sample was healthy donor T cells cultured with leukemia cells.

The CDR3 region has the DNA TGTGCCAGCAGCTCACGGGATGACCTTAATGAGCAGTTCTTC. Its translation is CASSSRDDLNEQFF. The rearrangement links TRBV7-6 to TRBJ2-1, with a possible D match to TRBD2 (5 bases). The CDR3 has 14 residues. Trimming removed 4 bases from V and 7 bases from J, with 14 bases in between. CDR1 is SGHVS, CDR2 FNYEAQ, per germline.